A single sample gave rise to the 27 T cell receptor beta chains below, sequenced in a study of shared clonotypes between healthy human individuals. Profiled with immunoSEQ multiplex PCR; TCRdb holds only in-frame clones, not every one. The sample has about a million clones; less than 85% are singletons. Sample: memory CD4+ T cells sorted from blood. The subset: CD45RA-negative fraction. Every receptor here comes from a man younger than 30 in good health.

The V and J genes are TRBV2 and TRBJ2-1; TRBD2 might be the D (6 bases). Germline V CDR1 and CDR2: SNHLY, FYNNEI. Between the trimmed V and J ends, which lost 3 bases and 7 bases, there was a span of 10 bases. The CDR3 covers 13 residues. CDR3 DNA sequence: TGTGCCAGCAGTGACGGACTAACGAATGAGCAGTTCTTC. Amino acids: CASSDGLTNEQFF.

This clone was observed a handful of times. CDR3 coding DNA: TGTGCCAGCAGTCAAAGCGACTGGGGAAAACTGTTTTTT. Translated: CASSQSDWGKLFF. The chain employs TRBV28 and TRBJ1-4; D gene unclear. Trimming removed 5 bases at V and 10 bases at J, with 14 bases between. The V gene's germline CDR1 is MDHEN and CDR2 SYDVKM. This CDR3 region has 13 residues.

The CDR3 region has the DNA TGTGCCAGCAGCGCGGGACTAGGCCCCCCTGAGGCGCAGTATTTT. Amino acids: CASSAGLGPPEAQYF. V usage is TRBV11-3 and J usage is TRBJ2-3; 8 positions agree with TRBD2. The V gene end was trimmed by 5 bases and the J gene end by 10 bases; junction bases not matched to a gene: 14. The germline gives CDR1 SGHNT, CDR2 YENEEA. The CDR3 is made up of 15 amino acids.

This clone was recorded once. The DNA of the CDR3 is TGTGCCAGCAAAAAGGGGACAGGATCCACAGATACGCAGTATTTT. Translating gives CASKKGTGSTDTQYF. V gene TRBV11-3 combines with J gene TRBJ2-3; 8 positions agree with TRBD1. The CDR3 spans 15 residues. V gave up 7 bases and J gave up 2 bases; unmatched junction bases: 8. The germline CDR1 and CDR2 sequences are SGHNT and YENEEA.

This clone was seen more than once but under ten times. The rearrangement uses TRBV6-6 and TRBJ1-1, with 10 positions matching TRBD1. J was trimmed by 11 bases and V by 5 bases; bases with no gene match: 5. This CDR3 comprises 12 residues. Germline lookup yields CDR1 MNHNY and CDR2 SVGAGI (reference sequence). CDR3 DNA sequence: TGTGCCAGCAGTCGGGACAGGGGAGCCGCTTTCTTT. Translation: CASSRDRGAAFF.

The chain has TRBV4-3 and TRBJ2-5, with 13 nucleotides matching TRBD2. The CDR3 loop spans 16 amino acids. Trimming at V came to 5 bases and at J to 5 bases, leaving 8 bases not matched to a gene. CDR1 is LGHNA, CDR2 YSLEER, per germline. The DNA of the CDR3 is TGCGCCAGCAGCAAGCGGACTAGCGGGAGCGGGGAGACCCAGTACTTC. Protein sequence: CASSKRTSGSGETQYF.

This chain joins TRBV5-1 and TRBJ2-2; maybe TRBD1 (5 bases). From germline, CDR1 is SGHRS and CDR2 YFSETQ. This CDR3 comprises 14 residues. V dropped 0 bases and J dropped 5 bases, with 8 bases sitting between them. The CDR3 loop is CASSLGGRTGELFF. In nucleotides, the CDR3 is TGCGCCAGCAGCTTGGGGGGCCGTACCGGGGAGCTGTTTTTT.

The chain recombines TRBV7-2 with TRBJ2-5; 11 bases agree with TRBD2. The CDR3 sequence is 18 residues long. V trimming: 5 bases; J trimming: 6 bases; junction bases outside the gene matches: 17. Germline CDR1 reads SGHTA; CDR2 reads FQGNSA. CDR3 bases: TGTGCCAGCAGCCTCCCGACTCTTAGCGGGAGGGCCGCCAAGACCCAGTACTTC. Its protein product is CASSLPTLSGRAAKTQYF.

The CDR3 nucleotides read TGTGCCAGCAGTTTACAGGCGGGAAGCTATGGCTACACCTTC. This gives the protein CASSLQAGSYGYTF. V and J are TRBV28 and TRBJ1-2, with unresolved D. The CDR3 has 14 amino acids. From germline, CDR1 is MDHEN and CDR2 SYDVKM. Trimming left V 2 bases short and J 4 bases short, with 11 bases between.

The chain carries TRBV30 and TRBJ1-2; maybe TRBD1 (5 bases). Germline assignment: CDR1 GTSNPN and CDR2 SVGIG (reference sequence). Trimming took off 7 bases at V and 1 base at J, with 13 bases between the two ends. The CDR3 totals 13 residues. The CDR3 loop is CASSGGVNYGYTF. The CDR3 nucleotides are TGTGCCTCCTCTGGGGGGGTTAACTATGGCTACACCTTC.

CDR3 DNA sequence: TGTGCCAGCAGCCCCCCCCGGGACTCTGGAAACACCATATATTTT. Its protein is CASSPPRDSGNTIYF. V and J are TRBV7-9 and TRBJ1-3; D is undetermined. Germline V CDR1 and CDR2: SEHNR, FQNEAQ (reference sequence). The V gene lost 5 bases and the J gene lost 0 bases, with 11 bases spanning the gap. CDR3 length: 15 residues.

The J gene is TRBJ2-3, the V gene TRBV2; D perhaps matches TRBD2 (5 bases). The CDR3 has 11 amino acids. Germline loops: CDR1 SNHLY, CDR2 FYNNEI. The CDR3 DNA sequence: TGTGTGGCGGGCGGAGCAGATACGCAGTATTTT. It codes for CVAGGADTQYF.

The gene calls are TRBV10-1 and TRBJ2-5; D ambiguous. CDR1 is WNHNN, CDR2 SYGVQD, per germline (reference sequence). This CDR3 has 14 amino acids. V gave up 3 bases and J gave up 5 bases, with 13 bases separating them. DNA for the CDR3: TGCGCCAGCAGTGAAATCGGCAGTAGTGAGACCCAGTACTTC. As protein: CASSEIGSSETQYF.

The chain's CDR3 is CASATGGEETQYF. The DNA for the CDR3 is TGTGCCAGCGCGACAGGGGGCGAGGAGACCCAGTACTTC. V is TRBV28 and J is TRBJ2-5; TRBD1 matches 10 bases. The germline V gene encodes CDR1 MDHEN and CDR2 SYDVKM. This CDR3 comprises 13 residues. Trimming took 8 bases from V and 5 from J; bases not matched to a gene: 5.

The chain joins TRBV28 to TRBJ2-7; the D gene is possibly TRBD1 (7 bases). In germline, CDR1 is MDHEN, CDR2 SYDVKM. The V and J ends lost 6 bases and 3 bases respectively, with 18 bases between them. The CDR3 loop spans 15 amino acids. The CDR3 region is CASSPLAGGGYEQYF. The CDR3 bases are TGTGCCAGCAGCCCCTTGGCAGGGGGAGGCTACGAGCAGTACTTC.

V and J are TRBV9 and TRBJ1-3; possible D gene TRBD1, 6 bases. The CDR3 is 15 amino acids. Trimming removed 1 base from V and 4 bases from J, with 12 bases in between. CDR1 and CDR2 (germline): SGDLS, YYNGEE. The CDR3 DNA reads TGTGCCAGCAGCGTACATCCCACAGGGGGAAACACCATATATTTT. The encoded protein is CASSVHPTGGNTIYF.

The sample holds one count of this clone. The V gene is TRBV29-1, the J gene TRBJ2-7; D not certain. V gave up 6 bases and J gave up 1 base, with 10 bases separating them. The CDR3 extends over 12 amino acids. Germline assignment: CDR1 SQVTM and CDR2 ANQGSEA. Written as DNA, the CDR3 is TGCAGCGTCCAACTACCTTCCTACGAGCAGTACTTC. Encoded protein: CSVQLPSYEQYF.

The chain couples TRBV18 to TRBJ1-1; D ambiguous. Per germline, CDR1 KGHSH and CDR2 LQKENI. Trimming removed 4 bases from V and 4 bases from J, with 7 bases in between. The CDR3 totals 12 residues. The CDR3 nucleotides are TGTGCCAGCTCACTGACAAGCACTGAAGCTTTCTTT. Translation: CASSLTSTEAFF.

The chain couples TRBV5-5 to TRBJ1-5; D is uncertain. The length of the CDR3 is 15 residues. Germline V gives CDR1 SGHKS, CDR2 YYEKEE (reference sequence). V was clipped by 4 bases and J by 0 bases, with 11 bases between them. The CDR3: CASSREINSNQPQHF. The CDR3 region has the DNA TGTGCCAGCAGCCGAGAAATTAATAGCAATCAGCCCCAGCATTTT.

The rearrangement uses TRBV7-2 and TRBJ2-7; 11 bases line up with TRBD2. The CDR3 runs to 18 residues. CDR1 is SGHTA, CDR2 FQGNSA, per germline. Losses at the gene ends were 4 bases for V and 0 bases for J; bases not matched to a gene: 11. CDR3: CASSYKGVGLAGSYEQYF. The CDR3 nucleotides read TGTGCCAGCAGCTACAAGGGGGTAGGACTAGCGGGCTCCTACGAGCAGTACTTC.

This clone showed up just a few times. CDR3 sequence (DNA): TGTGCCAGCTCACCACCGGGGGATTGGCCTAATGAAAAACTGTTTTTT. Its protein is CASSPPGDWPNEKLFF. This chain uses TRBV18 with TRBJ1-4; D is possibly TRBD1 (5 bases). This CDR3 spans 16 amino acids. Germline CDR1 KGHSH, CDR2 LQKENI. The germline V and J ends were trimmed by 0 bases and 3 bases, with 11 bases remaining between them.

The chain carries TRBV27 and TRBJ1-5; D call uncertain. The CDR3 runs 14 residues. CDR1 is MNHEY, CDR2 SMNVEV, per germline (reference sequence). Trimming took 1 base from V and 0 from J, leaving 4 bases between them. CDR3 amino acids: CASSLLGSNQPQHF. The CDR3 bases are TGTGCCAGCAGTTTATTAGGTAGCAATCAGCCCCAGCATTTT.

V usage is TRBV7-9 and J usage is TRBJ2-1, with TRBD2 as a possible D gene (5 bases). The CDR3 sequence is 15 residues long. Germline assignment: CDR1 SEHNR and CDR2 FQNEAQ (reference sequence). Trimming cost V 2 bases and J 0 bases, with 8 bases left between them. CDR3 sequence: CASSLIRGSYNEQFF. The CDR3 nucleotides are TGTGCCAGCAGCTTAATACGGGGCTCCTACAATGAGCAGTTCTTC.

On this clone itself: Additional DNA sequences in this sample encode the identical CDR3. This chain connects TRBV7-2 to TRBJ2-3; no reliable D call. Trimming left V 6 bases short and J 0 bases short, with 10 bases between. From germline, CDR1 is SGHTA and CDR2 FQGNSA. The CDR3 runs 14 residues. CDR3 protein: CASSFGPSTDTQYF. The CDR3 coding sequence is TGTGCCAGCAGTTTTGGACCAAGCACAGATACGCAGTATTTT.

The chain combines TRBV2 with TRBJ2-7, with 8 bases that match TRBD2. The V gene's germline CDR1 is SNHLY and CDR2 FYNNEI. CDR3 length: 17 amino acids. V shed 1 base and J 1 base; nucleotides not matched to a gene: 9. For the CDR3, the DNA is TGTGCCAGCAGTGAAGGGAGGGGCGGGAGGACATCCTACGAGCAGTACTTC. Translating it yields CASSEGRGGRTSYEQYF. Combining the CDR3 with reference TRBV2 and TRBJ2-7 gives the whole variable domain EPEVTQTPSHQVTQMGQEVILRCVPISNHLYFYWYRQILGQKVEFLVSFYNNEISEKSEIFDDQFSVERPDGSNFTLKIRSTKLEDSAMYFCASSEGRGGRTSYEQYFGPGTRLTVT.

V gene TRBV5-4 combines with J gene TRBJ1-2; 9 nucleotides align to TRBD1. V was pared by 4 bases and J by 4 bases, with 8 bases of the junction left unmatched. Germline lookup yields CDR1 SGHNT and CDR2 YYREEE (reference sequence). CDR3 length: 15 residues. This chain's CDR3 is CASSLMTGGAYGYTF. The CDR3 nucleotides read TGTGCCAGCAGCCTAATGACAGGGGGGGCCTATGGCTACACCTTC. The entire variable domain, with the rest obtained from reference TRBV5-4 and TRBJ1-2, is as follows: ETGVTQSPTHLIKTRGQQVTLRCSSQSGHNTVSWYQQALGQGPQFIFQYYREEENGRGNFPPRFSGLQFPNYSSELNVNALELDDSALYLCASSLMTGGAYGYTFGSGTRLTVV.

This chain connects TRBV2 to TRBJ2-1; D call uncertain. The CDR3 totals 14 residues. V shed 8 bases and J shed 6 bases, with 17 bases lying between them. CDR1 is SNHLY, CDR2 FYNNEI, per germline. CDR3 coding DNA: TGTGCCAGCGGTGTGGACCGGGTAAGCAATGAGCAGTTCTTC. Its protein product is CASGVDRVSNEQFF.